This T cell receptor (beta chain) is from a study of T and B cells in COVID-19 patients. The CDR3 contains 13 residues. V dropped 3 bases and J dropped 4; count of bases not matched to a gene: 0. Blood genomic DNA input for TRB amplification was 250-500 ng. BIOMED2 TRB-A/B primer pools were used in multiplex TRB PCR. TCRdb reprocessed the multiplex PCR reads via MiXCR and lists one record per CDR3 protein. The sample records roughly 4,700 distinct CDR3 sequences, 30% to 40% being singletons. This clonotype has only a few counts. The J gene is TRBJ1-2, the V gene TRBV12-3 or TRBV12-4, with 9 bases that match TRBD1. The source is a human donor who had recovered from COVID-19. Sequenced material: blood. For the CDR3, the DNA is TGTGCCAGCAGTTTGGGACAGGGCTATGGCTACACCTTC. This translates into CASSLGQGYGYTF.